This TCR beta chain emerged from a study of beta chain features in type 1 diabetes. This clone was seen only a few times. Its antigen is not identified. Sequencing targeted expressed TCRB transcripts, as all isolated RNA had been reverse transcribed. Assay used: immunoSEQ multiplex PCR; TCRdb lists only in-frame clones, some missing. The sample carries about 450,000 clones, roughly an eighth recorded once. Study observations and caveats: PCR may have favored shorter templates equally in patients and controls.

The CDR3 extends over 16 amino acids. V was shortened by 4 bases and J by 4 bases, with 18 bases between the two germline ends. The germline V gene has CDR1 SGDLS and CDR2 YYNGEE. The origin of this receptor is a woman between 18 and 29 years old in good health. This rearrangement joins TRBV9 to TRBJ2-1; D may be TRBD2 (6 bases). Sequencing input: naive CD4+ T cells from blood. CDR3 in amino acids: CASSLSGGYSYNEQFF. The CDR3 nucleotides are TGTGCCAGCAGCTTAAGTGGGGGGTATAGTTACAATGAGCAGTTCTTC.